This TCR beta chain was found in a study of graft-versus-host responses after intestinal transplantation. Turning to the study itself: All recipients were transplanted with multivisceral, liver-intestinal, or isolated intestinal grafts.

The assay was immunoSEQ multiplex PCR, and TCRdb's table has in-frame clones only and misses some. This table holds 4,500 to 6,500 clones, roughly 33% found once. With approximately 200,000 irradiated, violet-dye-labeled stimulator cells, approximately 200,000 CFSE-labeled responder cells were plated. CFSE-low proliferating responders, CD3+CD4+ and CD3+CD8+, were sorted post-reaction. General observations from the study: Some GvH clones were seen earlier in gut or blood, suggesting intestinal origin.

The V end was cut by 1 base, the J end by 2 bases, with 12 bases between. This CDR3 contains 16 residues. Germline assignment: CDR1 LGHNA and CDR2 YNFKEQ. This TCR was sampled from a human patient who received an intestinal transplant. This chain uses TRBV4-2 with TRBJ2-1; D is undetermined. The source was alloreactive CD8+ T cells from a mixed lymphocyte reaction culture, collected before intestinal transplant. Stated subset: CFSE-low proliferating T cells sorted from approximately 6-day pre-transplant mixed lymphocyte reaction (GvH or HvG direction). The CDR3 DNA reads TGTGCCAGCAGCCAAGTTTACACAACTACCTACAATGAGCAGTTCTTC. It translates to CASSQVYTTTYNEQFF.